This is a list of T cell receptor beta chains from one sample in a study of OX40 agonist ivuxolimab in advanced cancers. Produced via immunoSEQ multiplex PCR; TCRdb's table is partial and in-frame only. In the table there are roughly 20,000 clones, roughly nine tenths of which are singletons. The specimen was CD4+ or CD8+ T cells sorted from blood, collected in a trial of the OX40 agonist ivuxolimab. The receptor set was obtained from an adult with an advanced solid tumor such as melanoma, head and neck, liver or kidney cancer. The CDR3 runs from the conserved cysteine through the conserved F or W. Fields, in order: D gene, J gene, clone size, V gene, CDR3 DNA, CDR3 protein. The D gene is left open where the match is weak. A clone size is listed for some rows: how often the clone was seen (once, few, many), or a class if it is expanded.

- | TRBJ1-1 | - | TRBV6-5 | TGTGCCAGCCGCCTTCGGGGGAGGACTGAAGCTTTCTTT | CASRLRGRTEAFF
TRBD1 | TRBJ2-2 | once | TRBV5-6 | TGTGCCAGCAGCGTCGGACAGGCGCGCACCGGGGAGCTGTTTTTT | CASSVGQARTGELFF
- | TRBJ2-7 | - | TRBV19 | TGTGCCAGTAGTATAGCTTACTCCTACGAGCAGTACTTC | CASSIAYSYEQYF
- | TRBJ2-3 | - | TRBV7-3 | TGTGCCAGCAGCCCCCGAAGGCGAAGCACAGATACGCAGTATTTT | CASSPRRRSTDTQYF
TRBD2 | TRBJ2-4 | - | TRBV19 | TGTGCCAGTAGTATCGGCCATGGGGGGGTGCCAGACTTC | CASSIGHGGVPDF
TRBD1 | TRBJ1-1 | - | TRBV30 | TGTGCCTGGAGGGGGGACAGCATGAACACTGAAGCTTTCTTT | CAWRGDSMNTEAFF
TRBD2 | TRBJ2-5 | - | TRBV29-1 | TGCAGCGTAGGGAGCGGGGGGGGTGAGACCCAGTACTTC | CSVGSGGGETQYF
- | TRBJ2-1 | - | TRBV7-2 | TGTGCCAGCAGCCAGAGTGGGGTGGAGCAGTTCTTC | CASSQSGVEQFF
- | TRBJ2-3 | - | TRBV29-1 | TGCAGCGTTGCACCCTCAGATACGCAGTATTTT | CSVAPSDTQYF
- | TRBJ2-5 | once | TRBV2 | TGTGCCAGCAGTGAATCCGAGTACCAAGAGACCCAGTACTTC | CASSESEYQETQYF
- | TRBJ1-5 | - | TRBV19 | TGTGCCAGTAGTATTAGGGGTAATCAGCCCCAGCATTTT | CASSIRGNQPQHF
- | TRBJ2-3 | - | TRBV15 | TGTGCCACCAGCATACTTCTCTCGGAGCAGTATTTT | CATSILLSEQYF
TRBD1 | TRBJ1-2 | - | TRBV18 | TGTGCCAGCTCACCGCCCGGGACAGGGGTATACGATGGCTACACCTTC | CASSPPGTGVYDGYTF
- | TRBJ1-6 | - | TRBV6-5 | TGTGCCAGCACAACAGGGCTCAATTCACCCCTCCACTTT | CASTTGLNSPLHF
- | TRBJ2-5 | - | TRBV2 | TGTGCCAGCAGTGCAGATACGGGACCTACGGAGACCCAGTACTTC | CASSADTGPTETQYF
- | TRBJ1-2 | - | TRBV10-3 | TGTGCCATCAGTGAGTCGGCAGGGGTGTTAGTAGGCTATGGCTACACCTTC | CAISESAGVLVGYGYTF
TRBD1 | TRBJ1-3 | - | TRBV12-5 | TGTGCTAGTGCCTTAGGACAGGTCTTCTCTGGAAACACCATATATTTT | CASALGQVFSGNTIYF
TRBD1 | TRBJ2-5 | - | TRBV6-5 | TGTGCCAGCAGGCCGGGACAGGGGTCAGAGACCCAGTACTTC | CASRPGQGSETQYF
TRBD2 | TRBJ2-7 | - | TRBV5-5 | TGTGCCAGCAGCTTGGCGGCTAGCGGTCTCTCCTACGAGCAGTACTTC | CASSLAASGLSYEQYF
TRBD1 | TRBJ1-1 | - | TRBV29-1 | TGCAGCGTCGCATCCAGGGGGGAAACTGAAGCTTTCTTT | CSVASRGETEAFF
- | TRBJ2-7 | - | TRBV29-1 | TGCAGCGGTCGACAGAACTACGAGCAGTACTTC | CSGRQNYEQYF
- | TRBJ2-7 | - | TRBV5-4 | TGTGCCAGCAGCTTGTCCGGGCCCCGGGCGGGGGAGCAGTACTTC | CASSLSGPRAGEQYF
TRBD2 | TRBJ2-3 | - | TRBV11-2 | TGTGCCAGCAGCTATTGGGGGGGGATCCCAGATACGCAGTATTTT | CASSYWGGIPDTQYF
- | TRBJ2-5 | - | TRBV5-1 | TGCGCCAGCAGACACCCCTTAGGGGTCCAAGAGACCCAGTACTTC | CASRHPLGVQETQYF
- | TRBJ2-3 | - | TRBV29-1 | TGCAGCGTTGACGGGGGACAAACCACAGATACGCAGTATTTT | CSVDGGQTTDTQYF
TRBD1 | TRBJ2-7 | - | TRBV29-1 | TGCAGCGTGGAGGGAGGGACAGGGGCCTCCGAGCAGTACTTC | CSVEGGTGASEQYF
- | TRBJ2-5 | few | TRBV11-2 | TGTGCCAGCAAAGAGGGGGAGACCCAGTACTTC | CASKEGETQYF
TRBD2 | TRBJ2-1 | - | TRBV6-5 | TGTGCCAGCAGTTATGGGAGACTAGCGGGGCCCAATGAGCAGTTCTTC | CASSYGRLAGPNEQFF
- | TRBJ2-7 | - | TRBV27 | TGTGCCAGCAGTTTAAGCATCGCCTACGAGCAGTACTTC | CASSLSIAYEQYF
- | TRBJ2-3 | - | TRBV4-3 | TGCGCCAGCAGCCTCGGGACTAGCACAGATACGCAGTATTTT | CASSLGTSTDTQYF
TRBD2 | TRBJ2-7 | - | TRBV5-6 | TGTGCCAGCAGCCTACTAGCGGGGGGCCTCCTCTACGAGCAGTACTTC | CASSLLAGGLLYEQYF
- | TRBJ1-4 | - | TRBV18 | TGTGCCAGCTCAGAGGGGAGTGGGGCCGAAAAACTGTTTTTT | CASSEGSGAEKLFF
- | TRBJ1-1 | - | TRBV21-1 | TGTGCCCGAAAAGGGGGGACCCATGAAGCTTTCTTT | CARKGGTHEAFF
- | TRBJ1-1 | - | TRBV2 | TGTGCCAGCACCCCCGTGGGGGGGACTGAAGCTTTCTTT | CASTPVGGTEAFF
TRBD1 | TRBJ2-7 | - | TRBV5-1 | TGCGCCAGCAGCCCCGACAGGGTTACCTACGAGCAGTACTTC | CASSPDRVTYEQYF
TRBD1 | TRBJ1-1 | - | TRBV18 | TGTGCCAGCTCACCAAAGATAAGCAGGGGGTCGGGAACTGAAGCTTTCTTT | CASSPKISRGSGTEAFF
TRBD2 | TRBJ2-3 | - | TRBV10-1 | TGCGCCAGCAGGGATCCGGGACTAGCGGGAGTCACGGGTAGCACAGATACGCAGTATTTT | CASRDPGLAGVTGSTDTQYF
- | TRBJ1-1 | - | TRBV6-5 | TGTGCCAGCAGAACAGGGAGTAACGCTGAAGCTTTCTTT | CASRTGSNAEAFF
- | TRBJ2-5 | - | TRBV7-9 | TGTGCCAGCAGCATTGGGACTTCAGAGACCCAGTACTTC | CASSIGTSETQYF
TRBD1 | TRBJ2-7 | - | TRBV18 | TGTGCCAGCTCTCCTGTACAGGGGGTTGGGGAGCAGTACTTC | CASSPVQGVGEQYF
- | TRBJ1-4 | - | TRBV7-8 | TGTGCCAGCAGCTTAACCGGGACTGATGAAAAACTGTTTTTT | CASSLTGTDEKLFF
- | TRBJ2-3 | - | TRBV2 | TGTGCCAGCAGTGAAGTAGTGGGCGCCGGGGATACGCAGTATTTT | CASSEVVGAGDTQYF
- | TRBJ2-2 | - | TRBV7-9 | TGTGCCAGCAGCCACGTTCCGGGTTGGGTGGCCGGGGAGCTGTTTTTT | CASSHVPGWVAGELFF
TRBD2 | TRBJ2-3 | - | TRBV29-1 | TGCAGCGTTCAGTGGGGACTATCGGATACGCAGTATTTT | CSVQWGLSDTQYF
- | TRBJ1-1 | - | TRBV5-6 | TGTGCCAGCAGCGGTGGGAGGCAGAACACTGAAGCTTTCTTT | CASSGGRQNTEAFF
- | TRBJ1-3 | - | TRBV2 | TGTGCCAGCTCGGATGGAAACACCATATATTTT | CASSDGNTIYF
- | TRBJ2-5 | - | TRBV27 | TGTGCCAGCAGGACGGGGGATTGGGGGACCCAGTACTTC | CASRTGDWGTQYF
TRBD1 | TRBJ2-5 | - | TRBV6-5 | TGTGCCAGCAGGTTCCGGGACGGAGACAGGGCCCAGTACTTC | CASRFRDGDRAQYF
TRBD2 | TRBJ2-2 | - | TRBV5-1 | TGCGCCAGCAGAGTAGCGGGAGGGCCCTCCGGGGAGCTGTTTTTT | CASRVAGGPSGELFF
- | TRBJ1-1 | - | TRBV5-1 | TGCGCCAGCAGCTCCCAGTCGAACACTGAAGCTTTCTTT | CASSSQSNTEAFF
- | TRBJ1-4 | once | TRBV12-5 | TGTGCTAGTGGTTTGGAGGGGGGTCTTAATGAAAAACTGTTTTTT | CASGLEGGLNEKLFF
- | TRBJ2-7 | few | TRBV4-1 | TGCGCCAGCAGCCAAGATGGGACGGGGGCCAGCTCCTACGAGCAGTACTTC | CASSQDGTGASSYEQYF
TRBD2 | TRBJ2-1 | - | TRBV11-1 | TGTGCCAGCAGCCAAATCAGCGGGAGGGCCCTGTACAATGAGCAGTTCTTC | CASSQISGRALYNEQFF
TRBD2 | TRBJ2-1 | once | TRBV15 | TGTGCCACCAGCGGGGGACTAGCCCCGGGAGGCAATGAGCAGTTCTTC | CATSGGLAPGGNEQFF
- | TRBJ2-7 | - | TRBV6-5 | TGTGCCAGCAGTAATCCAGGGCTTTCCTACGAGCAGTACTTC | CASSNPGLSYEQYF